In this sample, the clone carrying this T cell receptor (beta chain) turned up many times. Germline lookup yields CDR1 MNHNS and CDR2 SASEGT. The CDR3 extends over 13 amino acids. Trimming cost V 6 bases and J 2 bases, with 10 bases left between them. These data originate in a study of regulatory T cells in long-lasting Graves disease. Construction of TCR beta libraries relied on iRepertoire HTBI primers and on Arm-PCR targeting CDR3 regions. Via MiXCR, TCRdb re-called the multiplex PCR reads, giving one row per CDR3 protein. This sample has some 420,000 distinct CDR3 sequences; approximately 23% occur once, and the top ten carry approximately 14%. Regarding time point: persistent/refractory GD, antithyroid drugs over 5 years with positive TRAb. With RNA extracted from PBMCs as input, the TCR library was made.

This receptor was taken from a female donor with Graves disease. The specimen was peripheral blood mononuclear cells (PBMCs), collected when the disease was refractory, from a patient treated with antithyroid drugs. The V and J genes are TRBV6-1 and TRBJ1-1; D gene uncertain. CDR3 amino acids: CASSRTDNTEAFF. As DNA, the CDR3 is TGTGCCAGCAGCAGGACGGATAACACTGAAGCTTTCTTT.